The clone carrying this TCR beta chain has at least ten counts. Amplification targeted TCR beta CDR3 regions from RNA transcripts. HTBI primers drove first-round RT-PCR of the TCR CDR3. Using its own MiXCR run on the multiplex PCR reads, TCRdb lists one record per CDR3 protein. The sample contains under 300,000 distinct CDR3 sequences, approximately 14% of which appear only once. The data were obtained in a study of T cells in Graves' hyperthyroidism and ophthalmopathy. Among the patients, aged 18 to 65, hyperthyroidism was newly diagnosed and had lasted under 2 months. The CDR3 consists of 12 residues. V lost 6 bases to trimming and J lost 6 bases; unmatched junction nucleotides: 5. Germline CDR1 SQVTM, CDR2 ANQGSEA.

The source of this sequence is a woman aged 45-65 years with Graves' hyperthyroidism that later progressed to Graves' ophthalmopathy. The sample taken for sequencing was blood. J is TRBJ1-1 and V is TRBV29-1; 9 bases line up with TRBD1. The CDR3 sequence is CSVPDRGAEAFF. The DNA of the CDR3 is TGCAGCGTGCCGGACAGGGGAGCTGAAGCTTTCTTT.